The 28 T cell receptor beta chains in this list originate from one sample, sequenced in a study of blood T cell repertoires in COVID-19. The protocol was immunoSEQ multiplex PCR, while the TCRdb copy is restricted to in-frame clones and leaves out a portion. The repertoire holds some 270,000 clones, with 70% to 90% as singletons. Sequencing was done on a sample of PBMCs or T cells enriched from blood (not recorded which). All receptors come from a woman aged 30 to 39 with acute COVID-19.

The rearrangement joins TRBV19 to TRBJ1-5, with D possibly TRBD1 on 5 matching bases. Germline assignment: CDR1 LNHDA and CDR2 SQIVND (reference sequence). V was clipped by 8 bases and J by 0 bases, with 17 bases between them. This CDR3 comprises 16 residues. CDR3 residues: CASPVGAGYSNQPQHF. In DNA, the CDR3 is TGTGCCAGTCCCGTCGGGGCGGGGTATAGCAATCAGCCCCAGCATTTT.

The genes are TRBV11-3 and TRBJ2-7; maybe TRBD2 (6 bases). Germline V gives CDR1 SGHNT, CDR2 YENEEA. The V gene lost 4 bases and the J gene lost 0 bases, with 10 bases spanning the gap. The CDR3 runs to 14 residues. For the CDR3, the DNA is TGTGCCAGCAGCTCGCAGGAGGGCTCCTACGAGCAGTACTTC. As protein: CASSSQEGSYEQYF.

The V gene is TRBV7-9, the J gene TRBJ1-2; tentatively, D is TRBD1 (6 bases). The germline CDR1 and CDR2 sequences are SEHNR and FQNEAQ (reference sequence). The V gene lost 5 bases and the J gene lost 0 bases, with 13 bases spanning the gap. The CDR3 covers 15 residues. The chain's CDR3 is CASSTDRTTNYGYTF. CDR3 coding DNA: TGTGCCAGCAGCACAGACAGGACGACTAACTATGGCTACACCTTC.

The J gene is TRBJ1-2, the V gene TRBV6-2 or TRBV6-3; D uncertain. Trimming shortened V by 4 bases and J by 0 bases, and 15 bases separated the two germline ends. CDR3 length: 16 amino acids. In germline, CDR1 is MNHEY, CDR2 SVGEGT. CDR3 nucleotides: TGTGCCAGCAGTTCCTCACTCCAGGTAGCTAACTATGGCTACACCTTC. Protein: CASSSSLQVANYGYTF.

This sequence joins TRBV29-1 and TRBJ2-1, with D possibly matching TRBD2 (6 bases). The CDR3 covers 13 residues. V lost 5 bases to trimming and J lost 6 bases, with 14 bases between them. The germline CDR1 and CDR2 sequences are SQVTM and ANQGSEA. In nucleotides, the CDR3 is TGCAGCGTTTTCGTCCAGGGAGGCAATGAGCAGTTCTTC. Translation gives CSVFVQGGNEQFF.

The CDR3 bases are TGTGCCAGCAGTCGATTAGGGGCGAACACTGAAGCTTTCTTT. Protein sequence: CASSRLGANTEAFF. J is TRBJ1-1 and V is TRBV2; D might be TRBD1 (5 bases). The germline V gene has CDR1 SNHLY and CDR2 FYNNEI. The CDR3 runs 14 residues. Trimming left V 5 bases short and J 1 base short, with 11 bases between.

This clone was seen just once. This chain links TRBV7-8 with TRBJ2-1; perhaps TRBD2 as D (5 bases). CDR3 size: 15 residues. V gave up 3 bases and J gave up 3 bases, with 12 bases separating them. CDR1 SGHVS and CDR2 FQNEAQ come from the germline V gene. Here the CDR3 DNA reads TGTGCCAGCAGCTTCAGGACTGGGTACTACAATGAGCAGTTCTTC. This encodes CASSFRTGYYNEQFF.

The rearrangement links TRBV29-1 to TRBJ2-7; D unclear. Between the trimmed V and J ends, which lost 6 bases and 2 bases, there was a span of 14 bases. This CDR3 has 13 residues. Per the germline V gene, CDR1 is SQVTM and CDR2 is ANQGSEA. Here the CDR3 reads CSVVDLAAYEQYF. CDR3 nucleotide sequence: TGCAGCGTCGTCGACTTGGCCGCCTACGAGCAGTACTTC.

The genes are TRBV27 and TRBJ2-7; 14 nucleotides align to TRBD2. The CDR3 has 16 amino acids. Germline CDR1 and CDR2: MNHEY and SMNVEV (reference sequence). V trimming: 5 bases; J trimming: 4 bases; junction bases outside the gene matches: 7. The CDR3 DNA reads as TGTGCCAGCAGTCGGGGACTAGCGGGAGAATTATACGAGCAGTACTTC. Translation gives CASSRGLAGELYEQYF.

This clone was detected only a few times. The chain uses TRBV4-1 and TRBJ2-7, with 9 bases that match TRBD1. V lost 2 bases, J lost 6 bases, and 5 bases stayed unmatched. Germline CDR1 MGHRA, CDR2 YSYEKL. This CDR3 spans 14 amino acids. Here the CDR3 reads CASSQTTGGGEQYF. For the CDR3, the DNA is TGCGCCAGCAGCCAAACGACAGGGGGAGGCGAGCAGTACTTC.

This chain joins TRBV6-2 or TRBV6-3 and TRBJ1-5; 8 bases are shared with TRBD1. V lost 1 base, J lost 3 bases, and 5 bases stayed unmatched. The CDR3 totals 16 residues. Per the germline V gene, CDR1 is MNHEY and CDR2 is SVGEGT. The CDR3 DNA reads TGTGCCAGCAGTTACTACGGACAGGGACACAATCAGCCCCAGCATTTT. Translated, it gives CASSYYGQGHNQPQHF.

This chain links TRBV10-3 with TRBJ2-7; no definite D call. V was clipped by 1 base and J by 6 bases, with 13 bases between them. The CDR3 is 14 amino acids. Per the germline V gene, CDR1 is ENHRY and CDR2 is SYGVKD. The CDR3 DNA reads TGTGCCATCAGTGAGTTTCGGTCGCGCGCCGAGCAGTACTTC. This encodes CAISEFRSRAEQYF.

The V gene is TRBV7-2, the J gene TRBJ1-1; the D is unclear. The CDR3 spans 15 residues. Germline CDR1 and CDR2: SGHTA and FQGNSA. V dropped 4 bases and J dropped 4 bases, with 16 bases sitting between them. The CDR3 region has the DNA TGTGCCAGCAGCTCCAGCGCGGGCCTCGGCACTGAAGCTTTCTTT. This translates into CASSSSAGLGTEAFF.

This chain uses TRBV12-3 or TRBV12-4 with TRBJ1-5; no clear D. V was cut by 1 base and J by 6 bases, with 7 bases left in between. This CDR3 region has 13 residues. This CDR3 is CASSLGGTQPQHF. The CDR3 DNA sequence: TGTGCCAGCAGTTTAGGAGGAACTCAGCCCCAGCATTTT.

The CDR3 loop reads CASSSDGQQGEQFF. The CDR3 nucleotides are TGCGCCAGCAGCTCGGACGGACAACAAGGTGAGCAGTTCTTC. The chain joins TRBV5-1 to TRBJ2-1, with D tentatively TRBD1 (5 bases). The CDR3 extends over 14 amino acids. Per the germline V gene, CDR1 is SGHRS and CDR2 is YFSETQ. The V end lost 3 bases, the J end lost 9 bases, and 16 bases lay between the germline ends. Full variable domain (remainder filled in from reference TRBV5-1 and TRBJ2-1): KAGVTQTPRYLIKTRGQQVTLSCSPISGHRSVSWYQQTPGQGLQFLFEYFSETQRNKGNFPGRFSGRQFSNSRSEMNVSTLELGDSALYLCASSSDGQQGEQFFGPGTRLTVL.

The CDR3 reads CASSQDGVNGYTF. CDR3 nucleotides: TGCGCCAGCAGCCAAGATGGAGTGAATGGCTACACCTTC. The rearrangement links TRBV4-1 to TRBJ1-2, with D hard to call. Per the germline V gene, CDR1 is MGHRA and CDR2 is YSYEKL. V was trimmed by 0 bases and J by 6 bases, leaving 8 bases between them. This CDR3 region has 13 residues.

This clone has only a few counts. The chain recombines TRBV29-1 with TRBJ1-1; perhaps TRBD1 as D (6 bases). The V gene's germline CDR1 is SQVTM and CDR2 ANQGSEA. CDR3 length: 13 amino acids. Trimming took 6 bases from V and 1 from J, leaving 12 bases between them. This chain's CDR3 is CSVALQGNTEAFF. In DNA, the CDR3 is TGCAGCGTCGCGTTACAGGGGAACACTGAAGCTTTCTTT.

This rearrangement joins TRBV5-1 to TRBJ1-4, with TRBD1 identical over 9 bases. The germline gives CDR1 SGHRS, CDR2 YFSETQ. The CDR3 has 14 amino acids. The trim removed 4 bases at V and 8 bases at J, leaving 6 bases unmatched. The DNA for the CDR3 is TGCGCCAGCAGCCTCGGACAGGGGCAGGAAAAACTGTTTTTT. It encodes CASSLGQGQEKLFF.

This clone was counted only a few times. Different DNA sequences within this sample yield the same CDR3. This rearrangement joins TRBV7-9 to TRBJ2-7, with 13 positions matching TRBD2. CDR1 and CDR2 from the germline V gene are SEHNR and FQNEAQ (reference sequence). The CDR3 covers 16 residues. Losses at the gene ends were 5 bases for V and 0 bases for J; bases not matched to a gene: 4. In nucleotides, the CDR3 is TGTGCCAGCAGCACCCGGACTAGCGGGAGCTCCTACGAGCAGTACTTC. Amino acid sequence: CASSTRTSGSSYEQYF.

This chain joins TRBV7-2 and TRBJ1-2; D remains ambiguous. Germline loops: CDR1 SGHTA, CDR2 FQGNSA. V lost 2 bases and J lost 2, with 9 bases in between. The CDR3 is made up of 14 amino acids. The CDR3 protein is CASSLYTVNYGYTF. For the CDR3, the DNA is TGTGCCAGCAGCTTATATACTGTCAACTATGGCTACACCTTC. Using reference TRBV7-2 and TRBJ1-2 for the parts outside the CDR3, the full variable domain is GAGVSQSPSNKVTEKGKDVELRCDPISGHTALYWYRQSLGQGLEFLIYFQGNSAPDKSGLPSDRFSAERTGGSVSTLTIQRTQQEDSAVYLCASSLYTVNYGYTFGSGTRLTVV.

The rearrangement uses TRBV19 and TRBJ2-7; tentatively, D is TRBD2 (6 bases). The CDR3 runs 15 residues. The V end lost 10 bases, the J end lost 3 bases, and 22 bases lay between the germline ends. The germline CDR1 and CDR2 sequences are LNHDA and SQIVND (reference sequence). This CDR3 reads CATSFRDSDLYEQYF. CDR3 DNA: TGTGCCACCTCATTCCGGGACTCAGACCTCTACGAGCAGTACTTC.

This chain uses TRBV7-8 with TRBJ1-1; 7 bases fit TRBD1. Germline V gene lookup returns CDR1 SGHVS and CDR2 FQNEAQ. The CDR3 has 14 residues. J gave up 1 base and V 3 bases, and 2 bases lay outside the gene matches. The CDR3 spells CASSLDRQNTEAFF. CDR3 bases: TGTGCCAGCAGCTTGGACAGGCAGAACACTGAAGCTTTCTTT.

This rearrangement joins TRBV7-6 to TRBJ2-3; 10 bases fit TRBD2. Germline V lookup: CDR1 SGHVS, CDR2 FNYEAQ. Trimming at V came to 5 bases and at J to 4 bases, leaving 9 bases not matched to a gene. The CDR3 loop spans 16 amino acids. CDR3 sequence (DNA): TGTGCCAGCAGCCCCATGGGACTAGCGAGACCAGATACGCAGTATTTT. Encoded protein: CASSPMGLARPDTQYF.

The rearrangement joins TRBV4-3 to TRBJ2-7, with 9 bases that match TRBD2. CDR1 and CDR2 (germline): LGHNA, YSLEER. The CDR3 runs to 16 residues. V shed 0 bases and J 7 bases; nucleotides not matched to a gene: 10. Written as DNA, the CDR3 is TGCGCCAGCAGCCAAGATGAATTAGCGGGGGATACAGAGCAGTACTTC. It specifies CASSQDELAGDTEQYF.

V and J are TRBV14 and TRBJ1-2, with 12 bases fitting TRBD1. Germline V gives CDR1 SGHDN, CDR2 FVKESK. V trimming: 4 bases; J trimming: 7 bases; junction bases outside the gene matches: 10. The CDR3 loop spans 16 amino acids. CDR3 sequence: CASSPLPGQGARGYTF. CDR3 bases: TGTGCCAGCAGCCCGTTACCGGGACAGGGGGCCCGTGGCTACACCTTC.

The rearrangement uses TRBV5-1 and TRBJ2-7, with D tentatively TRBD1 (5 bases). The CDR3 consists of 17 residues. Per the germline V gene, CDR1 is SGHRS and CDR2 is YFSETQ. With 0 bases removed from V and 2 bases from J, the gap between germline ends came to 18 bases. The CDR3 here is CASSLGFSQGKTYEQYF. The CDR3 DNA sequence: TGCGCCAGCAGCTTGGGGTTCAGCCAGGGCAAAACCTACGAGCAGTACTTC.

V and J are TRBV6-5 and TRBJ2-1, with a weak D call TRBD2 (6 bases). Trimming cost V 6 bases and J 3 bases, with 12 bases left between them. This CDR3 has 14 amino acids. CDR1 is MNHEY, CDR2 SVGAGI, per germline. CDR3 protein: CASSPGAIYNEQFF. The DNA of the CDR3 is TGTGCCAGCAGCCCGGGAGCAATCTACAATGAGCAGTTCTTC.

The chain links TRBV28 to TRBJ2-3; D call uncertain. Between the trimmed V and J ends, which lost 5 bases and 6 bases, there was a span of 18 bases. The germline gives CDR1 MDHEN, CDR2 SYDVKM. This CDR3 has 15 residues. CDR3 sequence reads: CASSHETLSADTQYF. CDR3 sequence (DNA): TGTGCCAGCAGTCACGAGACTTTGAGCGCGGATACGCAGTATTTT.